The rows below give T cell receptor beta chains drawn from one sample of a study of cytotoxic CD8 clonotypes in ibrutinib-treated CLL. The method was immunoSEQ multiplex PCR; TCRdb's version includes in-frame clones alone and lacks a portion of them. The table has 35,000 to 40,000 clones, roughly three quarters seen once. Sequences were derived from PBMCs, sampled at disease progression, from a patient treated with ibrutinib. These receptors all come from a human donor with chronic lymphocytic leukemia. Each CDR3 is given with its conserved first and last residue. A D gene is named only where the DNA matches it firmly. Some rows mark clone size as missing; the rest say once, few, many or name a class of expanded clone.

>-|TRBV5-1|TRBJ2-1|-
CASSSQGNEQFF
TGCGCCAGCAGCTCTCAGGGCAATGAGCAGTTCTTC
>-|TRBV28|TRBJ2-7|-
CASSLLSGHYEQYF
TGTGCCAGCAGTTTATTGAGCGGGCACTACGAGCAGTACTTC
>-|TRBV6-4|TRBJ2-2|-
CASSYTGIENTGELFF
TGTGCCAGCAGTTACACAGGGATAGAGAACACCGGGGAGCTGTTTTTT
>TRBD1|TRBV27|TRBJ2-2|-
CASSFVGQVDTGELFF
TGTGCCAGCAGTTTCGTGGGACAGGTCGACACCGGGGAGCTGTTTTTT
>-|TRBV5-4|TRBJ2-5|-
CASSLVGTQETQYF
TGTGCCAGCAGCTTGGTGGGCACACAAGAGACCCAGTACTTC
>-|TRBV28|TRBJ2-3|-
CASSPPSSGNTDTQYF
TGTGCCAGCAGTCCTCCCTCGAGCGGTAACACAGATACGCAGTATTTT
>-|TRBV5-1|TRBJ2-7|few
CASSFTDYEQYF
TGCGCCAGCAGCTTTACCGACTACGAGCAGTACTTC
>-|TRBV2|TRBJ2-5|-
CATHRDEGTQYF
TGTGCCACCCACAGGGACGAGGGGACCCAGTACTTC
>TRBD2|TRBV28|TRBJ2-3|-
CASSSGTTAADTQYF
TGTGCCAGCAGTTCCGGGACTACGGCAGCAGATACGCAGTATTTT
>-|TRBV10-2|TRBJ1-5|-
CASSHRGSNQPQHF
TGCGCCAGCAGTCATAGGGGGTCCAATCAGCCCCAGCATTTT
>TRBD1|TRBV10-3|TRBJ1-5|few
CAIGQGNNQPQHF
TGTGCCATTGGACAGGGCAACAATCAGCCCCAGCATTTT
>-|TRBV11-1|TRBJ1-2|-
CASSLFTGWNYGYTF
TGTGCCAGCAGCTTATTCACGGGGTGGAACTATGGCTACACCTTC
>TRBD1|TRBV6-5|TRBJ2-1|-
CASRQGSSYNEQFF
TGTGCCAGCAGACAGGGGTCCTCCTACAATGAGCAGTTCTTC
>TRBD2|TRBV4-2|TRBJ2-1|-
CASSPMREGNEQFF
TGTGCCAGCAGTCCAATGCGGGAGGGAAATGAGCAGTTCTTC
>-|TRBV29-1|TRBJ2-3|-
CSVGEQSTDTQYF
TGCAGCGTTGGGGAGCAAAGCACAGATACGCAGTATTTT
>-|TRBV27|TRBJ1-2|-
CASSPRYPANYGYTF
TGTGCCAGCAGTCCAAGATATCCAGCTAACTATGGCTACACCTTC
>-|TRBV6-6|TRBJ2-7|few
CASGRLDEQYF
TGTGCCAGCGGACGATTAGACGAGCAGTACTTC
>TRBD2|TRBV28|TRBJ2-7|-
CASTPLAGAYEQYF
TGTGCCAGCACCCCGCTAGCGGGAGCCTACGAGCAGTACTTC
>TRBD1|TRBV4-1|TRBJ2-3|-
CASSQSGQGLTDTQYF
TGCGCCAGCAGCCAGAGCGGACAGGGACTTACAGATACGCAGTATTTT
>TRBD2|TRBV29-1|TRBJ2-3|-
CSVEVAGIRTDTQYF
TGCAGCGTTGAAGTAGCGGGGATTCGCACAGATACGCAGTATTTT
>TRBD2|TRBV5-1|TRBJ2-5|-
CASSPGGSGGEETQYF
TGCGCCAGCAGCCCCGGTGGTAGCGGGGGAGAAGAGACCCAGTACTTC
>-|TRBV29-1|TRBJ2-7|-
CSVETRDFYEQYF
TGCAGCGTTGAAACCCGGGACTTCTACGAGCAGTACTTC
>-|TRBV10-2|TRBJ2-1|-
CASSESYGSSYNEQFF
TGCGCCAGCAGTGAGTCGTACGGGAGCTCCTACAATGAGCAGTTCTTC
>-|TRBV27|TRBJ1-5|-
CASPPGDSNQPQHF
TGTGCCAGCCCCCCCGGGGACAGCAATCAGCCCCAGCATTTT
>-|TRBV4-1|TRBJ2-7|-
CASSQDNPSEAYEQYF
TGCGCCAGCAGCCAAGATAATCCTAGCGAGGCCTACGAGCAGTACTTC
>TRBD2|TRBV6-5|TRBJ2-7|-
CASSWDEASGSYEQYF
TGTGCCAGCAGTTGGGACGAGGCTAGCGGGTCCTACGAGCAGTACTTC
>-|TRBV12-2|TRBJ1-2|-
CASRLVPGALHRDGYTF
TGTGCAAGTCGCTTAGTCCCAGGGGCGCTGCATCGGGATGGCTACACCTTC
>-|TRBV7-9|TRBJ2-7|-
CASSPWGVESEQYF
TGTGCCAGCAGCCCTTGGGGGGTTGAGAGCGAGCAGTACTTC
>-|TRBV5-4|TRBJ2-7|-
CASSLGQLVRF
TGTGCCAGCAGCTTGGGGCAACTAGTCCGCTTC
>-|TRBV12-5|TRBJ2-2|-
CASGLGATNTGELFF
TGTGCTAGTGGTTTGGGAGCTACGAACACCGGGGAGCTGTTTTTT
>-|TRBV4-1|TRBJ2-1|-
CASSQGTSFSYNEQFF
TGCGCCAGCAGCCAAGGAACTAGCTTCTCCTACAATGAGCAGTTCTTC
>-|TRBV6-1|TRBJ2-7|-
CASKGRSKVLEQYF
TGTGCCAGCAAGGGGAGGTCGAAGGTCCTTGAGCAGTACTTC
>TRBD1|TRBV18|TRBJ1-2|-
CASSPPGTDVANYGYTF
TGTGCCAGCTCACCCCCCGGGACAGACGTAGCTAACTATGGCTACACCTTC
>TRBD2|TRBV5-6|TRBJ2-3|-
CASSYWTSGGFTDTQYF
TGTGCCAGCAGCTATTGGACTAGCGGGGGTTTCACAGATACGCAGTATTTT
>TRBD1|TRBV28|TRBJ1-2|-
CASSSGQGGGALNGYTF
TGTGCCAGCAGTTCGGGACAGGGCGGTGGGGCACTCAATGGCTACACCTTC
>-|TRBV5-1|TRBJ2-7|few
CASSKREGAYEQYF
TGCGCCAGCAGCAAGAGGGAGGGGGCCTACGAGCAGTACTTC
>-|TRBV6-5|TRBJ2-3|-
CASSYSSSHGDTQYF
TGTGCCAGCAGTTACTCGAGCTCGCACGGCGATACGCAGTATTTT
>TRBD1|TRBV7-9|TRBJ2-5|-
CASIRQGGWQETQYF
TGTGCCAGCATCCGACAGGGTGGGTGGCAAGAGACCCAGTACTTC
>-|TRBV5-6|TRBJ2-3|-
CASSSLEGTDTQYF
TGTGCCAGCAGCTCACTAGAGGGCACAGATACGCAGTATTTT
>-|TRBV19|TRBJ2-2|-
CASSRRGTGELFF
TGTGCCAGTAGCCGGCGGGGAACCGGGGAGCTGTTTTTT
>TRBD1|TRBV6-5|TRBJ2-3|-
CASSCWTGILTDTQYF
TGTGCCAGCAGTTGTTGGACAGGGATCCTCACAGATACGCAGTATTTT
>-|TRBV9|TRBJ2-7|-
CASNQGSADDEQYF
TGTGCCAGCAACCAGGGGTCGGCAGACGACGAGCAGTACTTC
>TRBD2|TRBV11-2|TRBJ2-7|few
CASTTSGYEQYF
TGTGCCAGCACGACTAGCGGGTACGAGCAGTACTTC
>-|TRBV14|TRBJ1-1|few
CASSLGGGTEAFF
TGTGCCAGCAGCTTGGGCGGCGGGACTGAAGCTTTCTTT
>-|TRBV2|TRBJ1-2|-
CASETGPGYGYTF
TGTGCCAGCGAAACGGGGCCCGGCTATGGCTACACCTTC